This T cell receptor beta chain is drawn from a study of human T cells and chemical hapten exposure. About the research overall: There were per-sample TCR yield variations, arising mainly from small pooled library volume differences.

This clonotype occurred many times. Its antigen is still unknown. Study observations and caveats: The number of TCRs over 1 in 1000 frequency stayed unchanged after DPC.

TCRdb called the 5' RACE reads again in MiXCR, with one record for every CDR3 protein. The repertoire includes 81,000 or so distinct CDR3 sequences, roughly 8.4% of them detected once, and roughly 2.4% sits in the top ten. The total RNA was obtained from whole blood that was not fractionated. The sequence was obtained from a male donor in good health.

The CDR3 region has the DNA TGTGCCAGCCTAGAGGGGCGTCTCCTGAACACCGGGGAGCTGTTTTTT. Translation: CASLEGRLLNTGELFF. The genes are TRBV7-2 and TRBJ2-2; TRBD1 or TRBD2 may be the D gene (5 bases each). Germline lookup yields CDR1 SGHTA and CDR2 FQGNSA. Trimming took 8 bases from V and 1 from J, leaving 17 bases between them. This CDR3 is built from 16 residues.